The 31 T cell receptor beta chains presented below share a single source sample, sequenced in a study of T-cell memory formation after mild COVID-19. MiXCR, applied by TCRdb to the 5' RACE reads, yields one record per CDR3 protein. The table lists approximately 400,000 distinct CDR3 sequences, about a sixth of them singletons. Sequenced sample: PBMCs or a T cell subset sorted from them (not recorded which). The source is a man aged 18-30 years who had mild COVID-19 (a few samples of this study predate the infection). Cell type and time point are not known.

The DNA of the CDR3 is TGTGCCAGCAGCCAAGTGGAAAGGACAGGGGCGCCTGAAGCTTTCTTT. Its protein product is CASSQVERTGAPEAFF. The chain is built from TRBV4-2 and TRBJ1-1; 9 positions match TRBD1. Trimming at V came to 1 base and at J to 6 bases, leaving 9 bases not matched to a gene. Germline values: CDR1 LGHNA, CDR2 YNFKEQ. CDR3 length equals 16 residues.

The chain has TRBV15 and TRBJ2-7; D possibly uses TRBD1 or TRBD2 (5 bases each). This CDR3 has 14 residues. Germline CDR1 is LNHNV and CDR2 is YYDKDF (reference sequence). Trimming removed 1 base at V and 2 bases at J, with 9 bases between. CDR3 DNA sequence: TGTGCCACCAGCAGAGTCGGGACCGCCTACGAGCAGTACTTC. As protein: CATSRVGTAYEQYF.

The gene calls are TRBV5-5 and TRBJ2-1; 7 bases are a match to TRBD1. With 5 bases clipped from V and 0 bases from J, the junction kept 5 bases outside the gene matches. Germline loops: CDR1 SGHKS, CDR2 YYEKEE (reference sequence). The CDR3 has 15 residues. The CDR3: CASSTTGSSYNEQFF. For the CDR3, the DNA is TGTGCCAGCAGTACGACAGGGAGCTCCTACAATGAGCAGTTCTTC.

The gene calls are TRBV6-5 and TRBJ2-7; D remains unclear. This CDR3 is 14 amino acids long. Trimming pared 3 bases from V and 6 bases from J, leaving 15 bases between. The germline V gene encodes CDR1 MNHEY and CDR2 SVGAGI. The CDR3: CASSYGPDSGEQYV. The CDR3 nucleotides are TGTGCCAGCAGTTATGGTCCAGACTCAGGCGAGCAGTACGTC.

This clonotype was seen more than once but under ten times. The chain couples TRBV7-2 to TRBJ2-1; tentatively, D is TRBD1 or TRBD2 (5 bases each). Germline V gives CDR1 SGHTA, CDR2 FQGNSA. V was shortened by 5 bases and J by 1 base, with 18 bases between the two germline ends. The CDR3 has 17 amino acids. CDR3 protein: CASSPAVGAGSYNEQFF. Written as DNA, the CDR3 is TGTGCCAGCAGCCCAGCGGTAGGGGCCGGGTCCTACAATGAGCAGTTCTTC.

This chain connects TRBV28 to TRBJ2-5; TRBD1 agrees at 7 bases. The CDR3 sequence is 14 residues long. CDR1 and CDR2 from the germline V gene are MDHEN and SYDVKM. Trimming removed 5 bases from V and 0 bases from J; junction bases left unmatched: 3. The CDR3 spells CASSNRGYQETQYF. Here the CDR3 DNA reads TGTGCCAGCAGTAACAGGGGCTACCAAGAGACCCAGTACTTC.

This clonotype has only a few counts. The chain carries TRBV7-2 and TRBJ1-1; unclear D gene. CDR3 size: 12 residues. The V end was cut by 8 bases, the J end by 4 bases, with 11 bases between. Per the germline V gene, CDR1 is SGHTA and CDR2 is FQGNSA. The DNA of the CDR3 is TGTGCCAGCGGCTCGTGGAGCACTGAAGCTTTCTTT. Translation: CASGSWSTEAFF.

The chain is built from TRBV11-2 and TRBJ1-2; no firm D call. Germline values: CDR1 SGHAT, CDR2 FQNNGV. V shed 1 base and J shed 3 bases, with 9 bases lying between them. There are 14 residues in the CDR3. The CDR3 nucleotides are TGTGCCAGCAGCTTAGGAACCGCTCACTATGGCTACACCTTC. Translating it yields CASSLGTAHYGYTF.

The chain is built from TRBV25-1 and TRBJ1-6, with 7 bases that match TRBD1. Germline values: CDR1 MGHDK, CDR2 SYGVNS. Trimming removed 4 bases from V and 7 bases from J; junction bases left unmatched: 4. The CDR3 runs 14 residues. CDR3 bases: TGTGCCAGCAGTGCACACAGGGGCAATTCACCCCTCCACTTT. This translates into CASSAHRGNSPLHF.

This clonotype was recorded many times. This sequence joins TRBV12-3 or TRBV12-4 and TRBJ1-6, with 8 bases lining up with TRBD1. The V and J ends lost 6 bases and 10 bases, in that order; junction bases with no gene match: 5. This CDR3 has 13 amino acids. The CDR3 region has the DNA TGTGCCAGCAGCTACAGGGGGGACTCACCCCTCCACTTT. Translation gives CASSYRGDSPLHF.

The chain is built from TRBV12-3 or TRBV12-4 and TRBJ2-5; D gene unclear. The CDR3 totals 14 residues. Trimming removed 0 bases at V and 4 bases at J, with 9 bases between. The CDR3 reads CASSLAGIAETQYF. The CDR3 DNA is TGTGCCAGCAGTTTAGCGGGGATAGCAGAGACCCAGTACTTC.

This rearrangement joins TRBV7-8 to TRBJ1-6; D unresolved. There are 12 residues in the CDR3. The germline CDR1 and CDR2 sequences are SGHVS and FQNEAQ. The V and J ends lost 3 bases and 9 bases respectively, with 6 bases between them. CDR3 sequence reads: CASSLDGSPLHF. The DNA for the CDR3 is TGTGCCAGCAGCTTGGATGGTTCACCCCTCCACTTT.

This clonotype occurred a few times. The chain combines TRBV5-1 with TRBJ2-7; perhaps TRBD2 as D (6 bases). The CDR3 has 14 residues. Germline V gives CDR1 SGHRS, CDR2 YFSETQ. V dropped 0 bases and J dropped 7 bases, with 14 bases sitting between them. CDR3 coding DNA: TGCGCCAGCAGCTTGGACTCACCGGGACTGGAGCAGTACGTC. Protein sequence: CASSLDSPGLEQYV.

A few counts support this clonotype. The CDR3 nucleotides read TGTGCCAGCAGCCCCCGGATAGCGGGGGGCGTTGTGGCAGATACGCAGTATTTT. Its protein product is CASSPRIAGGVVADTQYF. The J gene is TRBJ2-3, the V gene TRBV9; 10 bases are shared with TRBD2. The junction had 15 bases not matched to a gene; V was cut back by 4 bases and J by 4 bases. Germline values: CDR1 SGDLS, CDR2 YYNGEE. CDR3 length: 18 residues.

The J gene is TRBJ2-4, the V gene TRBV20-1; tentative D call: TRBD2 (5 bases). V shed 3 bases and J shed 2 bases, with 11 bases lying between them. This CDR3 contains 14 residues. Germline lookup yields CDR1 DFQATT and CDR2 SNEGSKA (reference sequence). The DNA of the CDR3 is TGCAGTGCTAGGGTTGGACTCCCCAAAAACATTCAGTACTTC. Protein: CSARVGLPKNIQYF.

The chain employs TRBV7-2 and TRBJ1-3; 7 nucleotides align to TRBD1. Germline values: CDR1 SGHTA, CDR2 FQGNSA. After removal of 5 bases from V and 0 bases from J, the junction contained 7 bases not matched to a gene. The CDR3 totals 16 residues. CDR3 nucleotides: TGTGCCAGCAGCGCCGCGGGACAGCACTCTGGAAACACCATATATTTT. It is translated as CASSAAGQHSGNTIYF.

This clonotype occurred many times. J is TRBJ2-7 and V is TRBV7-9; D may be TRBD2 (5 bases). The CDR3 consists of 11 residues. The germline V gene has CDR1 SEHNR and CDR2 FQNEAQ (reference sequence). V lost 5 bases, J lost 11 bases, and 13 bases lay in between. The CDR3 DNA reads TGTGCCAGCAGCGTCGGGATTTCAAAGTACTTC. It yields the protein CASSVGISKYF.

This clonotype was seen a few times. The chain links TRBV5-1 to TRBJ2-5; 8 bases map to TRBD2. J lost 1 base, V lost 8 bases, and 10 bases had no gene match. From germline, CDR1 is SGHRS and CDR2 YFSETQ. The CDR3 sequence is 15 residues long. The CDR3 sequence: CASTYGRAAQETQYF. DNA for the CDR3: TGCGCCAGTACCTACGGGAGGGCAGCCCAAGAGACCCAGTACTTC.

The chain links TRBV5-1 to TRBJ1-6; D not certain. V lost 0 bases to trimming and J lost 7 bases, with 11 bases between them. CDR3 length: 15 amino acids. The germline gives CDR1 SGHRS, CDR2 YFSETQ. The CDR3 nucleotides read TGCGCCAGCAGCTTGGAGGTTAATAGCAATTCACCCCTCCACTTT. Residues: CASSLEVNSNSPLHF.

The V gene is TRBV6-6, the J gene TRBJ2-7; D is ambiguous. The CDR3 is made up of 12 amino acids. The germline V gene has CDR1 MNHNY and CDR2 SVGAGI (reference sequence). V was pared by 8 bases and J by 3 bases, with 11 bases between. This chain's CDR3 is CASGHSNYEQYF. In DNA form, the CDR3 reads TGTGCCAGCGGGCATAGTAACTACGAGCAGTACTTC.

Only a few counts were recorded for this clonotype. The chain carries TRBV7-8 and TRBJ2-7; no definite D call. From germline, CDR1 is SGHVS and CDR2 FQNEAQ. This CDR3 region has 12 residues. V was cut by 0 bases and J by 7 bases, with 7 bases left in between. CDR3 sequence reads: CASSLAGWEQYV. As DNA, the CDR3 is TGTGCCAGCAGCTTAGCCGGGTGGGAGCAGTACGTC.

This clonotype turned up a few times. This rearrangement joins TRBV6-5 to TRBJ2-3; 7 positions agree with TRBD2. The ends lost 8 bases at V and 6 bases at J; junction bases unmatched: 11. The CDR3 length is 14 residues. Germline-derived CDR1 and CDR2 are MNHEY and SVGAGI. Here the CDR3 reads CASAGRLATDTQYF. In DNA, the CDR3 is TGTGCCAGCGCCGGGAGGCTAGCAACGGATACGCAGTATTTT.

Many counts were recorded for this clonotype. The rearrangement uses TRBV20-1 and TRBJ2-3; TRBD2 aligns across 10 bases. Germline lookup yields CDR1 DFQATT and CDR2 SNEGSKA (reference sequence). The CDR3 sequence is 12 residues long. The ends lost 3 bases at V and 7 bases at J; junction bases unmatched: 1. CDR3 in amino acids: CSASSGGHTQYF. Here the CDR3 DNA reads TGCAGTGCTAGTAGCGGGGGGCATACGCAGTATTTT.

This clonotype has a count of ten or more. The rearrangement joins TRBV7-9 to TRBJ1-1; 7 nucleotides match TRBD1. V was pared by 1 base and J by 11 bases, with 7 bases of the junction left unmatched. The CDR3 contains 13 residues. The germline CDR1 and CDR2 sequences are SEHNR and FQNEAQ (reference sequence). The DNA of the CDR3 is TGTGCCAGCAGCTTAGAAGGGGGCCTTTGGGCTTTCTTT. The encoded protein is CASSLEGGLWAFF.

This clonotype was recorded at least ten times. The chain links TRBV5-1 to TRBJ2-2; TRBD1 aligns across 12 bases. Trimming removed 3 bases from V and 6 bases from J; junction bases left unmatched: 6. The CDR3 is 16 amino acids. Germline loops: CDR1 SGHRS, CDR2 YFSETQ. CDR3 nucleotide sequence: TGCGCCAGCAGCTACGGGACAGGGGGCACGGCCGGGGAGCTGTTTTTT. Protein: CASSYGTGGTAGELFF.

CDR3 sequence reads: CASSQEAANADTQYF. CDR3 coding DNA: TGCGCCAGCAGCCAAGAGGCGGCGAACGCAGATACGCAGTATTTT. This chain connects TRBV4-1 to TRBJ2-3; D remains unclear. In germline, CDR1 is MGHRA, CDR2 YSYEKL. V lost 0 bases and J 4 bases, leaving 11 bases between the germline ends. This CDR3 comprises 15 residues.

This clonotype was counted a few times. The rearrangement uses TRBV4-2 and TRBJ2-3, with 10 bases aligning to TRBD2. In germline, CDR1 is LGHNA, CDR2 YNFKEQ. V was pared by 0 bases and J by 5 bases, with 5 bases of the junction left unmatched. The length of the CDR3 is 16 residues. CDR3 DNA: TGTGCCAGCAGCCAAGAAAGCGGGGGGGCCGTAGATACGCAGTATTTT. Amino acids: CASSQESGGAVDTQYF.

The sample holds a few counts of this clonotype. The V call is TRBV20-1, the J call TRBJ2-1, with unresolved D. Trimming left V 0 bases short and J 3 bases short, with 15 bases between. The CDR3 runs to 16 residues. CDR1 and CDR2 from the germline V gene are DFQATT and SNEGSKA (reference sequence). The CDR3 reads CSARDSRAVNYNEQFF. In nucleotides, the CDR3 is TGCAGTGCTAGAGATTCTCGGGCAGTTAACTACAATGAGCAGTTCTTC.

This clonotype was counted only a few times. The chain recombines TRBV12-3 or TRBV12-4 with TRBJ2-1, with 12 bases aligning to TRBD2. The CDR3 sequence is 15 residues long. V dropped 3 bases and J dropped 7; count of bases not matched to a gene: 4. The CDR3 loop is CASSFGLAGSNEQFF. CDR3 DNA: TGTGCCAGCAGTTTTGGACTAGCGGGGAGTAATGAGCAGTTCTTC.

This chain uses TRBV27 with TRBJ1-5; D is unclear. The CDR3 sequence is 15 residues long. The germline V gene encodes CDR1 MNHEY and CDR2 SMNVEV (reference sequence). Trimming left V 5 bases short and J 6 bases short, with 17 bases between. CDR3 amino acids: CASSVRVKESQPQHF. CDR3 in DNA: TGTGCCAGCAGTGTTAGGGTGAAGGAAAGTCAGCCCCAGCATTTT.

This clonotype was seen just once. The V call is TRBV20-1, the J call TRBJ2-1, with 13 bases matching TRBD2. After removal of 6 bases from V and 0 bases from J, the junction contained 5 bases not matched to a gene. The CDR3 loop spans 16 amino acids. In germline, CDR1 is DFQATT, CDR2 SNEGSKA (reference sequence). The CDR3 spells CSAETSGGRSYNEQFF. The CDR3 region has the DNA TGCAGTGCCGAGACTAGCGGGGGGCGCTCCTACAATGAGCAGTTCTTC.